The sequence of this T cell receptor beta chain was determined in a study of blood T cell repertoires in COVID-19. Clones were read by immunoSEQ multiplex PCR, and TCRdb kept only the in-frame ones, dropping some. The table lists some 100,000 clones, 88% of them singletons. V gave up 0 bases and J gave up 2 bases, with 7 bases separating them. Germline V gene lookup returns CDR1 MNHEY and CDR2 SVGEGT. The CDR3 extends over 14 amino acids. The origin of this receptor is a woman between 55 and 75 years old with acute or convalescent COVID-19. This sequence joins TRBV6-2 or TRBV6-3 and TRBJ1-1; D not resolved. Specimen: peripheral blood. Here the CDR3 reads CASSYSARNTEAFF. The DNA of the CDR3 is TGTGCCAGCAGTTACTCGGCCCGAAACACTGAAGCTTTCTTT.